This T cell receptor (beta chain) was captured in a study of blood T cells in healthy people across ages. This CDR3 comprises 15 residues. V was pared by 3 bases and J by 6 bases, with 9 bases of the junction left unmatched. For this clonotype: Its antigen is unknown.

Study findings and constraints: Estimated diversity, derived from one million T cells, was regarded as an underestimate. Versus aged donors, long-lived donors had higher diversity and more naive CD4+ cells.

Primed by a sample-barcoded 5' primer and a J-beta primer mix, a second PCR proceeded for about 6 to 11 cycles. TCRdb ran MiXCR on the 5' RACE reads and lists one entry per CDR3 protein. The sample has roughly 1,500,000 distinct CDR3 sequences, roughly 40% seen once. Sequencing used blood. The gene calls are TRBV12-3 or TRBV12-4 and TRBJ2-3; 7 nucleotides align to TRBD1. The receptor was derived from a young woman in good health. In DNA form, the CDR3 reads TGTGCCAGCAGTTTTAAGGGGGCCAGGACTGATACGCAGTATTTT. Protein sequence: CASSFKGARTDTQYF.